This TCR beta chain was recovered during a study of cytomegalovirus exposure and HLA in healthy donors. To note about this clone: Its specificity is not known.

Findings of the study overall: According to a later analysis, TCR clusters from the first cohort tended to co-occur in the 100 to 150 validation repertoires. The study listed 164 cytomegalovirus-associated TCR beta chains.

The donors belonged to the roughly 110-subject validation cohort, separate from the approximately 700-subject first cohort. The table came from immunoSEQ multiplex PCR; TCRdb's copy has only in-frame clones and leaves some out. The sample yields 350,000 or so clones, 86% seen once. The germline V gene encodes CDR1 SGHVS and CDR2 FQNEAQ. The V end lost 4 bases, the J end lost 2 bases, and 24 bases lay between the germline ends. The CDR3 runs to 18 residues. V and J are TRBV7-8 and TRBJ2-7; TRBD2 might be the D (7 bases). The sample was PBMCs. This clonotype was obtained from a woman in her late teens or twenties in good health and CMV-seronegative. The CDR3 DNA follows: TGTGCCAGCAGCTCTAGTGGGGGGGCTCAGGGGCAGCCCTACGAGCAGTACTTC. Amino acid sequence: CASSSSGGAQGQPYEQYF.